These 12 T cell receptor beta chains were all obtained from the same sample, sequenced in a study of CD8+ T cells in alopecia areata. Sample treatment: oral pan-JAK inhibitor, 5-10 mg twice daily. Isolated RNA was reverse transcribed into cDNA used as the sequencing template. This table comes from immunoSEQ multiplex PCR, and its TCRdb copy is limited to in-frame clones, with some not included. This table holds about 180,000 clones, 45% to 60% found once. The starting material was CD8+ T cells sorted from blood, obtained at approximately week 52, from a patient treated with tofacitinib. These receptors were collected from a human donor with alopecia areata.

This sequence joins TRBV30 and TRBJ1-1, with D perhaps matching TRBD1 (6 bases). The CDR3 extends over 12 amino acids. Germline lookup yields CDR1 GTSNPN and CDR2 SVGIG (reference sequence). V shed 2 bases and J shed 6 bases, with 10 bases lying between them. CDR3 loop: CAWSWGGPEAFF. CDR3 sequence (DNA): TGTGCCTGGAGTTGGGGGGGCCCTGAAGCTTTCTTT. The full variable domain, completed using reference TRBV30 and TRBJ1-1, is SQTIHQWPATLVQPVGSPLSLECTVEGTSNPNLYWYRQAAGRGLQLLFYSVGIGQISSEVPQNLSASRPQDRQFILSSKKLLLSDSGFYLCAWSWGGPEAFFGQGTRLTVV.

This clone has more than one count but fewer than ten. The chain combines TRBV4-1 with TRBJ1-1; weak D call: TRBD1 (6 bases). This CDR3 is 15 amino acids long. V lost 5 bases, J lost 3 bases, and 16 bases lay in between. CDR1 and CDR2 from the germline V gene are MGHRA and YSYEKL. The CDR3 DNA reads as TGCGCCAGCAGCAGCAGCAGGGGTTTGGACACTGAAGCTTTCTTT. Protein: CASSSSRGLDTEAFF.

This clone was recorded many times. V is TRBV29-1 and J is TRBJ2-1, with a weak D call TRBD1 (6 bases). The CDR3 runs 15 residues. Per the germline V gene, CDR1 is SQVTM and CDR2 is ANQGSEA. The ends were cut back, 0 bases at V and 8 bases at J, with 17 bases in the middle. In DNA, the CDR3 is TGCAGCGTTGAAGATCTAGGACAGACGAGGGATGAGCAGTTCTTC. Its protein product is CSVEDLGQTRDEQFF.

J is TRBJ1-1 and V is TRBV9, with a tentative D call TRBD1 (6 bases). Trimming took 4 bases from V and 7 from J, leaving 17 bases between them. Germline values: CDR1 SGDLS, CDR2 YYNGEE. This CDR3 is 14 amino acids long. Here the CDR3 reads CASSYTGTSDEAFF. The CDR3 DNA sequence: TGTGCCAGCAGCTATACCGGGACATCCGATGAAGCTTTCTTT.

The genes are TRBV27 and TRBJ1-2, with D hard to call. The CDR3 covers 12 residues. The germline V gene has CDR1 MNHEY and CDR2 SMNVEV (reference sequence). V lost 6 bases and J lost 4, with 9 bases in between. CDR3 residues: CASSPSGYGYTF. The CDR3 DNA reads TGTGCCAGCAGCCCCTCCGGCTATGGCTACACCTTC.

The V gene is TRBV30, the J gene TRBJ1-1; a possible D gene is TRBD1 (5 bases). Germline V gene lookup returns CDR1 GTSNPN and CDR2 SVGIG (reference sequence). The CDR3 is 17 amino acids. Trimming left V 1 base short and J 1 base short, with 19 bases between. DNA for the CDR3: TGTGCCTGGAGTGGCTACCCCCAGGGAGTGGCGAACACTGAAGCTTTCTTT. This sequence encodes CAWSGYPQGVANTEAFF.

This clone was observed a handful of times. This chain connects TRBV5-1 to TRBJ2-7; maybe TRBD2 (5 bases). The CDR3 loop spans 12 amino acids. V was trimmed by 0 bases and J by 5 bases, leaving 6 bases between them. The germline V gene has CDR1 SGHRS and CDR2 YFSETQ. Here the CDR3 reads CASSLELDEQYF. The DNA for the CDR3 is TGCGCCAGCAGCTTGGAACTAGACGAGCAGTACTTC.

This sequence joins TRBV7-9 and TRBJ1-1; D remains ambiguous. Germline CDR1 reads SEHNR; CDR2 reads FQNEAQ (reference sequence). Trimming cost V 2 bases and J 2 bases, with 9 bases left between them. The CDR3 is 14 amino acids. DNA of the CDR3: TGTGCCAGCAGCTTATCCATGGCAAACACTGAAGCTTTCTTT. It yields the protein CASSLSMANTEAFF.

This chain links TRBV9 with TRBJ2-1; TRBD1 or TRBD2 may be the D gene (6 bases each). The germline gives CDR1 SGDLS, CDR2 YYNGEE. V was trimmed by 0 bases and J by 6 bases, leaving 13 bases between them. The CDR3 runs to 15 residues. The CDR3 loop reads CASSVGGGPSNEQFF. As DNA, the CDR3 is TGTGCCAGCAGCGTAGGAGGGGGGCCATCCAATGAGCAGTTCTTC.

This clone appeared a few times. The rearrangement links TRBV6-5 to TRBJ1-1; the D is unclear. The CDR3 length is 14 residues. CDR1 is MNHEY and CDR2 is SVGAGI in the germline V gene. Trimming shortened V by 3 bases and J by 7 bases, and 15 bases separated the two germline ends. The CDR3 region is CASSYEVGGSEAFF. The CDR3 coding sequence is TGTGCCAGCAGTTATGAGGTAGGAGGGAGTGAAGCTTTCTTT.

V is TRBV5-4 and J is TRBJ2-3; TRBD1 matches 8 bases. V lost 4 bases, J lost 6 bases, and 13 bases stayed unmatched. Germline V CDR1 and CDR2: SGHNT, YYREEE (reference sequence). The length of the CDR3 is 16 residues. CDR3 coding DNA: TGTGCCAGCAGCGATCCAGGGGGCCCGATTGAGGATACGCAGTATTTT. Translated: CASSDPGGPIEDTQYF.

This clone was observed a few times. The rearrangement links TRBV5-6 to TRBJ1-5; D possibly corresponds to TRBD1 (6 bases). Trimming cost V 0 bases and J 3 bases, with 16 bases left between them. The CDR3 sequence is 17 residues long. Per the germline V gene, CDR1 is SGHDT and CDR2 is YYEEEE. CDR3 protein: CASSLEGRGWLNQPQHF. DNA of the CDR3: TGTGCCAGCAGCTTGGAAGGCAGGGGCTGGCTCAATCAGCCCCAGCATTTT. The full variable domain, in which reference TRBV5-6 and TRBJ1-5 provide the parts outside the CDR3, is DAGVTQSPTHLIKTRGQQVTLRCSPKSGHDTVSWYQQALGQGPQFIFQYYEEEERQRGNFPDRFSGHQFPNYSSELNVNALLLGDSALYLCASSLEGRGWLNQPQHFGDGTRLSIL.